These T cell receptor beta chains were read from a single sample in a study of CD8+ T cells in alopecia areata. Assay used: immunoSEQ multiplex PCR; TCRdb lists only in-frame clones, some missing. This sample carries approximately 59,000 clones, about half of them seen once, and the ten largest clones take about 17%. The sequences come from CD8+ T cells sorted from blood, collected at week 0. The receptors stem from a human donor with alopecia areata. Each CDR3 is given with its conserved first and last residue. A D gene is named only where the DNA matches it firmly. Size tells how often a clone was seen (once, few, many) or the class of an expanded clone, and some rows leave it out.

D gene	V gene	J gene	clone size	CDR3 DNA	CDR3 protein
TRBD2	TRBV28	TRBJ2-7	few	TGTGCCAGCAGTTTATCCCGACTAGCGGGACCCCCCGAGCAGTACTTC	CASSLSRLAGPPEQYF
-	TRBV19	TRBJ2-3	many	TGTGCCAGTAGTATCGGGAGCGCAGATACGCAGTATTTT	CASSIGSADTQYF
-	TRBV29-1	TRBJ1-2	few	TGCAGCGTTGAAGAAGAGCGCGGGTACTATGGCTACACCTTC	CSVEEERGYYGYTF
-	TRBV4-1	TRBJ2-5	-	TGCGCCAGCAGCCGCTCCCGGGTTCAGTACTTC	CASSRSRVQYF
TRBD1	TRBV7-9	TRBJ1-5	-	TGTGCCAGCAGCCAAGGGGGCAGGGGGGGTCAGCCCCAGCATTTT	CASSQGGRGGQPQHF
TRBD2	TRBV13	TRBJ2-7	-	TGTGCCAGCAGCTTAGGTGGCCTAGCGGGAGGGAACGCGGTACCCTACGAGCAGTACTTC	CASSLGGLAGGNAVPYEQYF
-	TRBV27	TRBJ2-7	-	TGTGCCAGCAGCCCCAACCCCAGTAGCTCCTACGAGCAGTACTTC	CASSPNPSSSYEQYF
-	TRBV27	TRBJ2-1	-	TGTGCCAGCCAGGACGAGCAGTTCTTC	CASQDEQFF
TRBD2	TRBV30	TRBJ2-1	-	TGTGCCTGGAGTGGGACTAGCGGCAACAATGAGCAGTTCTTC	CAWSGTSGNNEQFF
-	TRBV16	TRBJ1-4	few	TGTGCCAGCAGCCATTCCGTCGGGGCAGTTAATGAAAAACTGTTTTTT	CASSHSVGAVNEKLFF
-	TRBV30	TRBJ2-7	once	TGTGCCTGGAGTTCCGGGACTGGAGCCTACGAGCAGTACTTC	CAWSSGTGAYEQYF
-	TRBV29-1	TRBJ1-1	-	TGCAGCGTTGTGTCGGGAGGGAACACTGAAGCTTTCTTT	CSVVSGGNTEAFF
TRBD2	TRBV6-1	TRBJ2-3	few	TGTGCCAGCAGTGAACGGCGGGGAGGGGCAGATACGCAGTATTTT	CASSERRGGADTQYF
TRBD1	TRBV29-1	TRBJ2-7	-	TGCAGCGCCATCCCGGGACAGGGCTACGAGCAGTACTTC	CSAIPGQGYEQYF
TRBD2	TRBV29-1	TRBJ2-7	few	TGCAGCGTTGAAGAAGGTAGCGGGAGCCACGAGCAGTACTTC	CSVEEGSGSHEQYF
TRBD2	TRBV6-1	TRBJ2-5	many	TGTGCCAGCAGTGAACTAGCGGGAGGCCAAGAGACCCAGTACTTC	CASSELAGGQETQYF